This TCR beta chain originates from a study of shared clonotypes between healthy human individuals. This CDR3 contains 14 residues. The germline CDR1 and CDR2 sequences are SGHTA and FQGNSA. Trimming stripped 4 bases from V and 2 bases from J, with 10 bases between. This clone showed up just once. Original handling: Junction-only sequences without quality scores came from ImmunoSEQ, so filtering differed. Sequenced by immunoSEQ multiplex PCR; TCRdb stores in-frame clones only, minus some. That table furnishes V, J and clone size, whereas the DNA furnished D and trimming. The repertoire holds 2,500,000 or so clones, with approximately 93% as singletons.

The V call is TRBV7-2, the J call TRBJ2-3; possible D gene TRBD1, 5 bases. The TCR originated in a man aged 18 to 30 in good health. Some clones in this sample may be carry-over from other donors' samples. Specimen: naive CD4+ T cells from PBMCs. Subset noted: CD45RA+ positively selected. CDR3 sequence: CASSYDRNTDTQYF. The CDR3 DNA is TGTGCCAGCAGCTATGACAGAAACACAGATACGCAGTATTTT.